The 22 T cell receptor beta chains below come from one sample, sequenced in a study of OX40 agonist ivuxolimab in advanced cancers. Libraries were prepared by immunoSEQ multiplex PCR; TCRdb keeps only in-frame clonotypes and omits some of them. The table lists approximately 49,000 clones, 75% to 85% of them singletons, with over 1% in the top ten. The source was CD4+ or CD8+ T cells sorted from blood, collected in a trial of the OX40 agonist ivuxolimab. Source of these receptors: an adult with an advanced solid tumor such as melanoma, head and neck, liver or kidney cancer.

V usage is TRBV9 and J usage is TRBJ1-6, with D perhaps matching TRBD1 (5 bases). Trimming left V 3 bases short and J 10 bases short, with 17 bases between. This CDR3 has 15 amino acids. Per germline, CDR1 SGDLS and CDR2 YYNGEE. The CDR3 nucleotides are TGTGCCAGCAGCGACCCCGGGGCAGTCGGATCACCCCTCCACTTT. It yields the protein CASSDPGAVGSPLHF.

By its share, this clone is medium-sized. The genes are TRBV19 and TRBJ1-6, with a possible D match to TRBD1 (6 bases). CDR1 LNHDA and CDR2 SQIVND come from the germline V gene (reference sequence). V was pared by 1 base and J by 11 bases, with 15 bases between. The CDR3 totals 15 residues. In DNA, the CDR3 is TGTGCCAGTAGTATAGCAGGGGCCCTATCGGCACCCCTCCACTTT. Its translation is CASSIAGALSAPLHF.

The gene calls are TRBV6-1 and TRBJ2-1, with D possibly being TRBD1 (5 bases). The CDR3 consists of 15 residues. The germline V gene has CDR1 MNHNS and CDR2 SASEGT. Trimming cost V 8 bases and J 0 bases, with 14 bases left between them. CDR3 loop: CASRVTGFSYNEQFF. For the CDR3, the DNA is TGTGCCAGCCGCGTAACAGGTTTCTCCTACAATGAGCAGTTCTTC.

This sequence joins TRBV11-2 and TRBJ2-7; D may be TRBD1 or TRBD2 (6 bases each). V lost 2 bases and J lost 3, with 17 bases in between. This CDR3 is 16 amino acids long. CDR1 is SGHAT, CDR2 FQNNGV, per germline. CDR3 sequence: CASSLRGDVFDYEQYF. As DNA, the CDR3 is TGTGCCAGCAGCTTAAGGGGGGACGTTTTTGACTACGAGCAGTACTTC.

The chain joins TRBV5-5 to TRBJ1-2; D possibly corresponds to TRBD1 (5 bases). The CDR3 is made up of 12 amino acids. V lost 4 bases, J lost 4 bases, and 8 bases lay in between. Germline values: CDR1 SGHKS, CDR2 YYEKEE (reference sequence). The CDR3 bases are TGTGCCAGCAGCGCGGGGACCTATGGCTACACCTTC. This encodes CASSAGTYGYTF.

The sample holds one count of this clone. The rearrangement uses TRBV5-1 and TRBJ2-3; 12 bases fit TRBD2. V was pared by 4 bases and J by 2 bases, with 11 bases of the junction left unmatched. The CDR3 has 18 amino acids. Germline lookup yields CDR1 SGHRS and CDR2 YFSETQ. CDR3 DNA: TGCGCCAGCAGCACCGGACTAGCGGGGCTGACGTCCACAGATACGCAGTATTTT. Translating gives CASSTGLAGLTSTDTQYF.

V and J are TRBV5-1 and TRBJ2-7, with D tentatively TRBD2 (5 bases). CDR3 length: 15 amino acids. Germline V gives CDR1 SGHRS, CDR2 YFSETQ. V was trimmed by 5 bases and J by 1 base, leaving 16 bases between them. The CDR3 bases are TGCGCCAGCAGTGCTGGAGGATCAAGATCCTACGAGCAGTACTTC. Protein: CASSAGGSRSYEQYF.

In its sample, this clone was seen a few times. V gene TRBV6-1 combines with J gene TRBJ2-6, with D unclear. The germline gives CDR1 MNHNS, CDR2 SASEGT. The ends were cut back, 7 bases at V and 2 bases at J, with 9 bases in the middle. The CDR3 is 14 amino acids. In DNA form, the CDR3 reads TGTGCCAGCACCCATTACACTGGGGCCAACGTCCTGACTTTC. Amino acid sequence: CASTHYTGANVLTF.

The J gene is TRBJ1-5, the V gene TRBV5-1; D is unclear. CDR1 and CDR2 (germline): SGHRS, YFSETQ. This CDR3 is built from 13 residues. Trimming removed 3 bases at V and 0 bases at J, with 4 bases between. The CDR3 DNA reads as TGCGCCAGCAGCTATTATAGCAATCAGCCCCAGCATTTT. Translated, it gives CASSYYSNQPQHF. The full variable domain, with the rest looked up from reference TRBV5-1 and TRBJ1-5, is KAGVTQTPRYLIKTRGQQVTLSCSPISGHRSVSWYQQTPGQGLQFLFEYFSETQRNKGNFPGRFSGRQFSNSRSEMNVSTLELGDSALYLCASSYYSNQPQHFGDGTRLSIL.

The chain carries TRBV7-2 and TRBJ1-2; tentative D call: TRBD1 (5 bases). Germline CDR1 is SGHTA and CDR2 is FQGNSA. The CDR3 extends over 14 amino acids. The V and J ends lost 1 base and 8 bases respectively, with 14 bases between them. The CDR3 bases are TGTGCCAGCAGCTTAGACAGGCGCCGGCGGGGCTACACCTTC. It yields the protein CASSLDRRRRGYTF.

The rearrangement uses TRBV19 and TRBJ2-4; D remains unclear. V lost 8 bases and J 10 bases, leaving 21 bases between the germline ends. CDR1 LNHDA and CDR2 SQIVND come from the germline V gene (reference sequence). This CDR3 region has 14 residues. The CDR3 region is CASSRPMDRKIQYF. CDR3 DNA sequence: TGTGCCAGTTCGCGGCCAATGGACCGAAAAATTCAGTACTTC.

This clone occurred a few times. The V and J genes are TRBV5-4 and TRBJ2-5; D may be TRBD2 (5 bases). Germline V gene sequence: CDR1 SGHNT, CDR2 YYREEE (reference sequence). The ends were cut back, 4 bases at V and 0 bases at J, with 13 bases in the middle. This CDR3 spans 15 amino acids. CDR3 protein: CASSMEARYQETQYF. The CDR3 region has the DNA TGTGCCAGCAGCATGGAGGCGAGGTACCAAGAGACCCAGTACTTC.

The DNA for the CDR3 is TGTGCCAGCAGCATACTAGCGGGGGCCACAGATACGCAGTATTTT. Translating it yields CASSILAGATDTQYF. V usage is TRBV2 and J usage is TRBJ2-3; 11 nucleotides match TRBD2. The CDR3 is 15 amino acids. V shed 6 bases and J 2 bases; nucleotides not matched to a gene: 4. Germline V gene data show CDR1 as SNHLY and CDR2 as FYNNEI. Variable domain in full (rest from reference TRBV2 and TRBJ2-3): EPEVTQTPSHQVTQMGQEVILRCVPISNHLYFYWYRQILGQKVEFLVSFYNNEISEKSEIFDDQFSVERPDGSNFTLKIRSTKLEDSAMYFCASSILAGATDTQYFGPGTRLTVL.

V gene TRBV18 combines with J gene TRBJ2-5; 8 positions match TRBD2. With V trimmed by 6 bases and J by 5 bases, 8 bases remained unmatched. CDR1 and CDR2 from the germline V gene are KGHSH and LQKENI. This CDR3 comprises 14 residues. The DNA for the CDR3 is TGTGCCAGCTCCCTGGGACTAGATGGCGAGACCCAGTACTTC. Translating gives CASSLGLDGETQYF.

The gene calls are TRBV6-1 and TRBJ2-2; D possibly uses TRBD1 or TRBD2 (5 bases each). CDR3 length equals 15 residues. Per germline, CDR1 MNHNS and CDR2 SASEGT. Deletions cut 1 base from V and 6 bases from J, with 12 bases between. The CDR3 DNA reads TGTGCCAGCAGTGAAGGGGGGTCGGGGCCCGGGGAGCTGTTTTTT. As protein: CASSEGGSGPGELFF.

V and J are TRBV7-8 and TRBJ1-2; D is possibly TRBD1 (5 bases). CDR3 length: 15 amino acids. V was trimmed by 5 bases and J by 6 bases, leaving 19 bases between them. The germline V gene has CDR1 SGHVS and CDR2 FQNEAQ. The CDR3 region has the DNA TGTGCCAGCAGCCGAAGCGGGGGGGGTTCCAATGGCTACACCTTC. This encodes CASSRSGGGSNGYTF.

A few counts support this clone. J is TRBJ2-5 and V is TRBV4-2; 9 bases map to TRBD1. Germline V gene data show CDR1 as LGHNA and CDR2 as YNFKEQ. The CDR3 length is 18 residues. The ends lost 0 bases at V and 1 base at J; junction bases unmatched: 9. The CDR3 protein is CASSQDLDPGQGQETQYF. The DNA of the CDR3 is TGTGCCAGCAGCCAAGATCTCGATCCGGGACAGGGCCAAGAGACCCAGTACTTC.

This clone appeared once. The chain employs TRBV7-2 and TRBJ2-2; no definite D call. This CDR3 is built from 14 residues. The V end was cut by 5 bases, the J end by 1 base, with 8 bases between. CDR1 SGHTA and CDR2 FQGNSA come from the germline V gene. CDR3 sequence (DNA): TGTGCCAGCAGCCCTCGGTGGAACACCGGGGAGCTGTTTTTT. This translates into CASSPRWNTGELFF.

The V and J genes are TRBV9 and TRBJ1-2, with 8 positions matching TRBD1. CDR3 size: 14 residues. The V gene's germline CDR1 is SGDLS and CDR2 YYNGEE. The trim removed 3 bases at V and 5 bases at J, leaving 6 bases unmatched. CDR3 loop: CASSGPTGAYGYTF. In DNA, the CDR3 is TGTGCCAGCAGCGGACCGACAGGGGCTTATGGCTACACCTTC. Full variable domain (remainder filled in from reference TRBV9 and TRBJ1-2): DSGVTQTPKHLITATGQRVTLRCSPRSGDLSVYWYQQSLDQGLQFLIQYYNGEERAKGNILERFSAQQFPDLHSELNLSSLELGDSALYFCASSGPTGAYGYTFGSGTRLTVV.

The chain carries TRBV7-2 and TRBJ1-3; a weak D match, TRBD1 (6 bases). CDR1 is SGHTA and CDR2 is FQGNSA in the germline V gene. Trimming cost V 5 bases and J 0 bases, with 14 bases left between them. This CDR3 comprises 16 residues. This chain's CDR3 is CASSAPTGSSGNTIYF. The CDR3 nucleotides are TGTGCCAGCAGCGCCCCCACAGGGAGCTCTGGAAACACCATATATTTT.

This chain links TRBV6-5 with TRBJ1-2, with no clear D. V gave up 0 bases and J gave up 8 bases, with 10 bases separating them. Germline CDR1 reads MNHEY; CDR2 reads SVGAGI. There are 13 residues in the CDR3. CDR3 bases: TGTGCCAGCAGTTACTCGAGGAGTGGCGGCTACACCTTC. It codes for CASSYSRSGGYTF.

This chain links TRBV11-2 with TRBJ2-5, with D possibly TRBD2 on 6 matching bases. The CDR3 is 16 amino acids. Deletions cut 2 bases from V and 7 bases from J, with 20 bases between. Germline CDR1 reads SGHAT; CDR2 reads FQNNGV. CDR3 residues: CASSLLRGATRGTQYF. CDR3 DNA sequence: TGTGCCAGCAGCTTACTTCGCGGGGCTACAAGAGGGACCCAGTACTTC.